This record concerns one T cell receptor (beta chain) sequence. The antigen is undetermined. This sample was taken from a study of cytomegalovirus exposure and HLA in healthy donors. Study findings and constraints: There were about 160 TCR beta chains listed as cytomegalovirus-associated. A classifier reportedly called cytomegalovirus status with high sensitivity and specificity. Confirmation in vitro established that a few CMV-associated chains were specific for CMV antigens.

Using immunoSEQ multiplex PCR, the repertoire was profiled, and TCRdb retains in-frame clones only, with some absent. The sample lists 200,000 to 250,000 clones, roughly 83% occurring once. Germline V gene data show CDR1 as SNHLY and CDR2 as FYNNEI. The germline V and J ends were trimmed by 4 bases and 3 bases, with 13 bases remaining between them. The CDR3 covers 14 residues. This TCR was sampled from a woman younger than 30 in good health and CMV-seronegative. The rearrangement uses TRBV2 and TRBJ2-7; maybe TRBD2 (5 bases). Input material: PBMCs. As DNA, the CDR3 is TGTGCCAGCAGTGTCGAGGGAACCATCTACGAGCAGTACTTC. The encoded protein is CASSVEGTIYEQYF.